This TCR beta chain came from a study of cytomegalovirus exposure and HLA in healthy donors. Although they were nominally healthy when sampled, donors likely had unrecorded immune exposures. A remark on this clone: Its antigen is not known.

Notes on the study in general: Accounts indicate the classifier identified cytomegalovirus status with strong specificity and sensitivity. For most TCR sequences rarity was the rule, although some public TCRs occurred in many donors. Indistinguishable V segments such as TRBV6-2 and TRBV6-3 were excluded.

Primers: 60 Vbeta forward and 13 Jbeta reverse. TCRdb's copy holds only in-frame clones and misses some; the assay was immunoSEQ multiplex PCR. The sample includes approximately 100,000 clones, approximately 85% of them seen just once. Trimming took 4 bases from V and 4 from J; bases not matched to a gene: 10. Germline assignment: CDR1 SGDLS and CDR2 YYNGEE. This CDR3 comprises 15 residues. The rearrangement uses TRBV9 and TRBJ1-2, with 7 bases that match TRBD1. The receptor was isolated from a man aged 25-45 years in good health and CMV-seronegative. Sequences were obtained from PBMCs. In nucleotides, the CDR3 is TGTGCCAGCAGCACCCAGACAGGGCGTACCTATGGCTACACCTTC. This translates into CASSTQTGRTYGYTF.